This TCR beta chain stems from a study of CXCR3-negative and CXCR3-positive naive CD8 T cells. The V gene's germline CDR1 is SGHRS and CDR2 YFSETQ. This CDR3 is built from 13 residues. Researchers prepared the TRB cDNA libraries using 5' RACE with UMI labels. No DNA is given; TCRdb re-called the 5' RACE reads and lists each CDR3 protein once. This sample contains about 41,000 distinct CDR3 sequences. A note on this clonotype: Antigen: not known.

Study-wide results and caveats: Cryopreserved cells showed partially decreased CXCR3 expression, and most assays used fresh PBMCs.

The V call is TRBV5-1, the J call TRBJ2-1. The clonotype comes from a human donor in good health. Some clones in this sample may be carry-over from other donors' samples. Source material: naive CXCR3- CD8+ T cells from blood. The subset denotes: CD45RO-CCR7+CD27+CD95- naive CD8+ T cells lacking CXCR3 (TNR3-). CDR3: CASSLVTYNEQFF.